This TCR beta chain is drawn from a study of regulatory T cells in long-lasting Graves disease. Overall study context: Those with persistent Graves' disease had received antithyroid drugs for over 5 years with positive TSH receptor antibodies.

This clonotype has a handful of counts. The antigen is not known. Study-wide results and caveats: Persistent patients shared fewer than 3,500 public clonotypes among themselves. Newly diagnosed patients shared fewer, at 900 to 1,000.

Construction of TCR beta libraries relied on iRepertoire HTBI primers and on Arm-PCR targeting CDR3 regions. From the multiplex PCR reads, TCRdb called clonotypes with MiXCR, one entry per CDR3 protein. The sample yields about 310,000 distinct CDR3 sequences, around 20% seen once. Time point meaning: persistent/refractory GD, antithyroid drugs over 5 years with positive TRAb. Following extraction of RNA from PBMCs, that RNA was used to make the TCR library. The TCR comes from a female donor with Graves disease. This sample comprised peripheral blood mononuclear cells (PBMCs), obtained when the disease was refractory, from a patient treated with antithyroid drugs.

The CDR3 DNA is TGTGCCAGCAGCGTAGCAGGGGGAATCCAAGAGACCCAGTACTTC. Translating it yields CASSVAGGIQETQYF. The genes are TRBV9 and TRBJ2-5; 7 bases are a match to TRBD1. This CDR3 has 15 residues. The trim removed 0 bases at V and 1 base at J, leaving 3 bases unmatched. CDR1 and CDR2 (germline): SGDLS, YYNGEE.